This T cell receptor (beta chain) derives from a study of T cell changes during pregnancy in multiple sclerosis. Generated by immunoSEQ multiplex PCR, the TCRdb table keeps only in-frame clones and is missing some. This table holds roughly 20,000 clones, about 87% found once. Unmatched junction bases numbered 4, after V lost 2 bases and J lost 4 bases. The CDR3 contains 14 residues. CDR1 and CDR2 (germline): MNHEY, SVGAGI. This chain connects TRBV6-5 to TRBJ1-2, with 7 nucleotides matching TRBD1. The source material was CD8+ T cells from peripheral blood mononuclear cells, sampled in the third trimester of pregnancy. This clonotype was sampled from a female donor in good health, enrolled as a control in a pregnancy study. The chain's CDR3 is CASSYLQGFYGYTF. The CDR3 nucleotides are TGTGCCAGCAGTTACCTACAGGGGTTCTATGGCTACACCTTC.